The sequence of this T cell receptor beta chain was determined in a study of post-analysis software for immune sequencing data. Study as a whole: Relapsing-remitting, secondary progressive and progressive-relapsing multiple sclerosis were all included among the disease courses.

Study outcomes and limitations: Strong co-clustering by F measure was seen for same-batch samples. Relative to controls, patients with multiple sclerosis showed significantly lower normalized Chao1 diversity.

Unique molecular identifiers tagged the TCR beta cDNA libraries. Out of roughly 0.85 to 11 million T cells, some 500,000 cDNA molecules were generated. TCRdb re-analysed the PCR reads in MiXCR, keeping a single row per CDR3 protein. Altogether 650,000 to 900,000 distinct CDR3 sequences are present, around 42% being singletons, with the ten largest covering 4.9%. About this clonotype itself: Its antigen is as yet unknown.

The sequenced material came from blood. The sequence was collected from a girl under 18 with multiple sclerosis.

CDR3: CASSQVGLAPETQYF. In DNA, the CDR3 is TGCGCCAGCAGCCAAGTGGGACTAGCTCCGGAGACCCAGTACTTC. The V call is TRBV4-3, the J call TRBJ2-5; 9 nucleotides match TRBD2. With 1 base clipped from V and 5 bases from J, the junction kept 5 bases outside the gene matches. The CDR3 has 15 residues. Germline V gene data show CDR1 as LGHNA and CDR2 as YSLEER.